The 18 T cell receptor beta chains given below trace back to one sample, sequenced in a study of blood T cell repertoires in COVID-19. Using immunoSEQ multiplex PCR, the repertoire was profiled, and TCRdb retains in-frame clones only, with some absent. Counted here are under 350,000 clones, around 85% occurring once; the ten biggest clones make up about 4.2%. Sequencing input: PBMCs or T cells enriched from blood (not recorded which). Receptors were obtained from a woman between 40 and 55 years old with acute COVID-19.

The chain links TRBV15 to TRBJ1-5, with a weak D call TRBD1 (6 bases). Germline values: CDR1 LNHNV, CDR2 YYDKDF (reference sequence). The V end lost 2 bases, the J end lost 2 bases, and 10 bases lay between the germline ends. CDR3 length equals 15 residues. The CDR3 reads CATSRPDRRNQPQHF. CDR3 bases: TGTGCCACCAGCAGACCAGACAGGCGCAATCAGCCCCAGCATTTT.

The chain carries TRBV24-1 and TRBJ2-5, with 7 positions matching TRBD1. The length of the CDR3 is 16 residues. Trimming at V came to 1 base and at J to 5 bases, leaving 9 bases not matched to a gene. The germline gives CDR1 KGHDR, CDR2 SFDVKD. The CDR3 nucleotides read TGTGCCACCAGTGATTTATCCAGGACAGGTCGGGAGACCCAGTACTTC. Its translation: CATSDLSRTGRETQYF.

V and J are TRBV7-9 and TRBJ2-7; D unclear. CDR1 and CDR2 (germline): SEHNR, FQNEAQ (reference sequence). With 5 bases removed from V and 4 bases from J, the gap between germline ends came to 12 bases. The CDR3 runs to 13 residues. CDR3 nucleotide sequence: TGTGCCAGCAGCCCCACACCACCATACGAGCAGTACTTC. It translates to CASSPTPPYEQYF.

The chain combines TRBV3-1 (or the pseudogene TRBV3-2) with TRBJ1-2; D is undetermined. Per the germline V gene, CDR1 is LGHDT and CDR2 is YNNKEL (reference sequence). The CDR3 sequence is 16 residues long. Trimming shortened V by 1 base and J by 5 bases, and 17 bases separated the two germline ends. The CDR3, as DNA: TGTGCCAGCAGCCAAGGGATAAGCGGGGTTGGATATGGCTACACCTTC. Encoded protein: CASSQGISGVGYGYTF.

J is TRBJ2-5 and V is TRBV6-2 or TRBV6-3, with a tentative D call TRBD1 (5 bases). This CDR3 spans 12 amino acids. Between the trimmed V and J ends, which lost 5 bases and 5 bases, there was a span of 9 bases. Germline CDR1 and CDR2: MNHEY and SVGEGT. The CDR3 DNA follows: TGTGCCAGCAGTGCGACAGATGAGACCCAGTACTTC. This encodes CASSATDETQYF.

The rearrangement joins TRBV28 to TRBJ1-4; 9 bases agree with TRBD1. J lost 12 bases, V lost 9 bases, and 11 bases had no gene match. CDR3 length: 13 amino acids. Germline V gene data show CDR1 as MDHEN and CDR2 as SYDVKM. CDR3 bases: TGTGCCAGTATGCCGGGACAGGGAGGGGAACTGTTTTTT. Residues: CASMPGQGGELFF.

V and J are TRBV14 and TRBJ1-1; no clear D. Germline V gene lookup returns CDR1 SGHDN and CDR2 FVKESK. V lost 8 bases and J 10 bases, leaving 11 bases between the germline ends. CDR3 size: 10 residues. The CDR3 here is CASLQLRAFF. DNA of the CDR3: TGTGCCAGCCTACAGCTTCGAGCTTTCTTT.

This clone was seen once. The chain employs TRBV28 and TRBJ1-4; a weak D match, TRBD1 (6 bases). The CDR3 loop spans 15 amino acids. V was trimmed by 6 bases and J by 4 bases, leaving 15 bases between them. The germline CDR1 and CDR2 sequences are MDHEN and SYDVKM. The CDR3 DNA reads TGTGCCAGCAGGAGAACAGGGCCGCTTAATGAAAAACTGTTTTTT. Residues: CASRRTGPLNEKLFF.

The chain recombines TRBV4-3 with TRBJ2-7; weak D call: TRBD1 (5 bases). Trimming took 8 bases from V and 4 from J, leaving 24 bases between them. Germline CDR1 and CDR2: LGHNA and YSLEER. The CDR3 has 16 amino acids. The CDR3 protein is CASFPARPQNRYEQYF. In DNA, the CDR3 is TGCGCCAGCTTCCCGGCCCGTCCCCAGAACAGGTACGAGCAGTACTTC.

The rearrangement uses TRBV7-6 and TRBJ2-7, with D unresolved. CDR1 and CDR2 from the germline V gene are SGHVS and FNYEAQ. The CDR3 runs 14 residues. V lost 5 bases and J lost 0, with 11 bases in between. Here the CDR3 DNA reads TGTGCCAGCAGCCCAAGTAAGAGCTCCTACGAGCAGTACTTC. Its protein is CASSPSKSSYEQYF. Using reference TRBV7-6 and TRBJ2-7 for the parts outside the CDR3, the full variable domain is GAGVSQSPRYKVTKRGQDVALRCDPISGHVSLYWYRQALGQGPEFLTYFNYEAQQDKSGLPNDRFSAERPEGSISTLTIQRTEQRDSAMYRCASSPSKSSYEQYFGPGTRLTVT.

The rearrangement joins TRBV4-3 to TRBJ1-2; TRBD1 aligns across 7 bases. The CDR3 spans 15 residues. From germline, CDR1 is LGHNA and CDR2 YSLEER. V trimming: 4 bases; J trimming: 4 bases; junction bases outside the gene matches: 9. The CDR3 region has the DNA TGCGCCAGCAGCCCCCACCGGGCAGGGGGCTATGGCTACACCTTC. Amino acids: CASSPHRAGGYGYTF.

This chain uses TRBV18 with TRBJ1-1; 8 positions agree with TRBD1. The CDR3 totals 12 residues. CDR1 is KGHSH and CDR2 is LQKENI in the germline V gene. The junction had 2 bases not matched to a gene; V was cut back by 5 bases and J by 6 bases. Here the CDR3 reads CASSLQGAEAFF. As DNA, the CDR3 is TGTGCCAGCTCATTACAGGGGGCTGAAGCTTTCTTT.

The genes are TRBV9 and TRBJ1-6, with 8 bases lining up with TRBD1. This CDR3 is built from 14 residues. The V segment lost 3 bases and the J segment 6 bases; nucleotides outside the gene matches: 2. Germline assignment: CDR1 SGDLS and CDR2 YYNGEE. CDR3 protein: CASSGTGFNSPLHF. CDR3 DNA sequence: TGTGCCAGCAGCGGGACAGGGTTTAATTCACCCCTCCACTTT.

The chain has TRBV28 and TRBJ2-7, with TRBD2 identical over 9 bases. With 5 bases clipped from V and 4 bases from J, the junction kept 9 bases outside the gene matches. Germline values: CDR1 MDHEN, CDR2 SYDVKM. This CDR3 spans 15 amino acids. CDR3 DNA: TGTGCCAGCAGTAAGGCCCCTAGCGGGGTATACGAGCAGTACTTC. Amino acids: CASSKAPSGVYEQYF. The whole variable domain, filled in from reference TRBV28 and TRBJ2-7, reads DVKVTQSSRYLVKRTGEKVFLECVQDMDHENMFWYRQDPGLGLRLIYFSYDVKMKEKGDIPEGYSVSREKKERFSLILESASTNQTSMYLCASSKAPSGVYEQYFGPGTRLTVT.

V is TRBV12-5 and J is TRBJ2-3, with 7 positions matching TRBD2. The CDR3 spans 14 residues. Germline V gene data show CDR1 as LGHNT and CDR2 as FRNRAP. The ends lost 1 base at V and 4 bases at J; junction bases unmatched: 2. The CDR3 bases are TGTGCTAGTGGTTTGGACGCGGGAGCAGATACGCAGTATTTT. It yields the protein CASGLDAGADTQYF.

CDR3 in amino acids: CASSWRPGGLSNEKLFF. The DNA for the CDR3 is TGTGCCAGCAGTTGGCGCCCAGGGGGTCTTAGTAATGAAAAACTGTTTTTT. The chain is built from TRBV28 and TRBJ1-4; 7 nucleotides line up with TRBD1. In germline, CDR1 is MDHEN, CDR2 SYDVKM. With V trimmed by 4 bases and J by 4 bases, 12 bases remained unmatched. There are 17 residues in the CDR3.

The chain recombines TRBV5-5 with TRBJ1-2; TRBD1 aligns across 9 bases. Germline CDR1 is SGHKS and CDR2 is YYEKEE (reference sequence). Trimming at V came to 3 bases and at J to 7 bases, leaving 7 bases not matched to a gene. This CDR3 is 14 amino acids long. CDR3 sequence (DNA): TGTGCCAGCAGCTCGACCGGGACAGGGAGTGGCTACACCTTC. Its translation is CASSSTGTGSGYTF.

The rearrangement links TRBV19 to TRBJ2-3, with 8 bases that match TRBD1. The germline gives CDR1 LNHDA, CDR2 SQIVND (reference sequence). The CDR3 spans 16 residues. With 4 bases clipped from V and 1 base from J, the junction kept 7 bases outside the gene matches. The CDR3 protein is CASSTDRGGGTDTQYF. As DNA, the CDR3 is TGTGCCAGTAGTACTGACAGGGGTGGGGGCACAGATACGCAGTATTTT.